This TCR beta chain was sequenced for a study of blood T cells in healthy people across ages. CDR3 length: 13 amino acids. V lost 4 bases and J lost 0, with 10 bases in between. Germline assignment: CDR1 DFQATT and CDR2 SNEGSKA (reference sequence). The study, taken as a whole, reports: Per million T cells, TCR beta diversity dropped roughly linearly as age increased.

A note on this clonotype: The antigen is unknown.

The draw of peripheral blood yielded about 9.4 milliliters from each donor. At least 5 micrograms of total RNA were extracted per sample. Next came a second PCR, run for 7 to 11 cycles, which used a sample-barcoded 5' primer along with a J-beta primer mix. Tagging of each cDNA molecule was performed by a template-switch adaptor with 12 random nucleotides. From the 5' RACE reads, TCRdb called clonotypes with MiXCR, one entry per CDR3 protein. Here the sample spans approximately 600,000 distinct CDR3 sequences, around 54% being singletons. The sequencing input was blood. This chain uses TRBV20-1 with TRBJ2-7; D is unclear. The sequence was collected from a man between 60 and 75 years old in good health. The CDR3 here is CSATAKHSYEQYF. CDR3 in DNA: TGCAGTGCTACAGCGAAACACTCCTACGAGCAGTACTTC.